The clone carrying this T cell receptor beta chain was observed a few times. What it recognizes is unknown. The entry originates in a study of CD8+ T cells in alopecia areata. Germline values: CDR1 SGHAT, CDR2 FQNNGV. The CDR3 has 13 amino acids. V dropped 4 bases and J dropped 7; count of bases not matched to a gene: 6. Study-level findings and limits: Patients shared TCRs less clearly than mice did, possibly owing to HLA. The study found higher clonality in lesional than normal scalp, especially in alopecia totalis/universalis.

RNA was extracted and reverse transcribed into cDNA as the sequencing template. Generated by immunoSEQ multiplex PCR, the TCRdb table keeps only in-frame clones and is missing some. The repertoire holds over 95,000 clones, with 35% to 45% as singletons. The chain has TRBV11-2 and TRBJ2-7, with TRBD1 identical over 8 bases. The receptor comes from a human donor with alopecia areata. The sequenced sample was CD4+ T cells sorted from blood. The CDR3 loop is CASSSDRAGEQYF. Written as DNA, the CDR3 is TGTGCCAGCAGCTCGGACAGGGCGGGAGAGCAGTACTTC.